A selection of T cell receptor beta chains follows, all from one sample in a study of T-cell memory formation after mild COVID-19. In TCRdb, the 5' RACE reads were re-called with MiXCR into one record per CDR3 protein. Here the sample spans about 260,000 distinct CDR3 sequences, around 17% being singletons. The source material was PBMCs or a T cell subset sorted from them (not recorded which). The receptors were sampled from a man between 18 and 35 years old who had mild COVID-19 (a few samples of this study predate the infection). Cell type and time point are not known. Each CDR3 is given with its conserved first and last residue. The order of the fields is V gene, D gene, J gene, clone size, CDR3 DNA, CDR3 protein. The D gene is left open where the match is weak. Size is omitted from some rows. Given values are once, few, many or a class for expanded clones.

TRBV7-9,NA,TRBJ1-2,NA,TGTGCCAGCACCTCCAGGGTTGACTATGGCTACACCTTC,CASTSRVDYGYTF
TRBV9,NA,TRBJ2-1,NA,TGTGCCAGCAGCGTAGCTGGGTACAATGAGCAGTTCTTC,CASSVAGYNEQFF
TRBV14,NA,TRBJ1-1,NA,TGTGCCAGCAGCCCACGAGGGGGGATTTTATACACTGAAGCTTTCTTT,CASSPRGGILYTEAFF
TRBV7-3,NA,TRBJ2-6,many,TGTGCCAGCAGCCCTTGGCCTCCTGGGGCCAACGTCCTGACTTTC,CASSPWPPGANVLTF
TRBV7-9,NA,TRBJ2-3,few,TGTGCCAGCAGCCAGAGGAACCCTAGCACAGATACGCAGTATTTT,CASSQRNPSTDTQYF
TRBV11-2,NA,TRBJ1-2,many,TGTGCCAGCAGCTCTACCGGGGTCTATGGCTACACCTTC,CASSSTGVYGYTF
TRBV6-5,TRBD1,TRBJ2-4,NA,TGTGCCAGCAGCCCACATCCACAGGGGACCAAAAACATTCAGTACTTC,CASSPHPQGTKNIQYF
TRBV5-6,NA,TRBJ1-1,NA,TGTGCCAGCAGCTTGGGGACGGTCACTGAAGCTTTCTTT,CASSLGTVTEAFF
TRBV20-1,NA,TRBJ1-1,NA,TGCAGTGCTAGAGACTGGCGGCCGAACACTGAAGCTTTCTTT,CSARDWRPNTEAFF
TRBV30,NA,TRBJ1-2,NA,TGTGCCTGGAGTGTTGGAGGCTACACCTTC,CAWSVGGYTF
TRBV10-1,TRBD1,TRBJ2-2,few,TGCGCCAGACACACCCGGGACAGCAACACCGGGGAGCTGTTTTTT,CARHTRDSNTGELFF
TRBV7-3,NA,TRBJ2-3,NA,TGTGCCAGCAGCATCGATGTGGGCCGCCCAGATACGCAGTATTTT,CASSIDVGRPDTQYF